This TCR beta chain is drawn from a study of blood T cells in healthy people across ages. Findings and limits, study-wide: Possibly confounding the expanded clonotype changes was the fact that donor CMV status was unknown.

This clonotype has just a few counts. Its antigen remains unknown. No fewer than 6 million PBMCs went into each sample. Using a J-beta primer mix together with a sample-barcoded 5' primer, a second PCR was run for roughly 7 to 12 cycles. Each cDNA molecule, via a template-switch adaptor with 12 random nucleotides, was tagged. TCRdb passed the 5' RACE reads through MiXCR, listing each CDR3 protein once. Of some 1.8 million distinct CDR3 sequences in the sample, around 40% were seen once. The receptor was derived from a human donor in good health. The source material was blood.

The CDR3 is CASGTRPRNEQFF. Here the CDR3 DNA reads TGTGCCAGCGGTACAAGACCGCGCAATGAGCAGTTCTTC. The chain links TRBV6-5 to TRBJ2-1, with D uncertain. The germline gives CDR1 MNHEY, CDR2 SVGAGI. The CDR3 has 13 amino acids. Trimming removed 8 bases from V and 6 bases from J, with 14 bases in between.